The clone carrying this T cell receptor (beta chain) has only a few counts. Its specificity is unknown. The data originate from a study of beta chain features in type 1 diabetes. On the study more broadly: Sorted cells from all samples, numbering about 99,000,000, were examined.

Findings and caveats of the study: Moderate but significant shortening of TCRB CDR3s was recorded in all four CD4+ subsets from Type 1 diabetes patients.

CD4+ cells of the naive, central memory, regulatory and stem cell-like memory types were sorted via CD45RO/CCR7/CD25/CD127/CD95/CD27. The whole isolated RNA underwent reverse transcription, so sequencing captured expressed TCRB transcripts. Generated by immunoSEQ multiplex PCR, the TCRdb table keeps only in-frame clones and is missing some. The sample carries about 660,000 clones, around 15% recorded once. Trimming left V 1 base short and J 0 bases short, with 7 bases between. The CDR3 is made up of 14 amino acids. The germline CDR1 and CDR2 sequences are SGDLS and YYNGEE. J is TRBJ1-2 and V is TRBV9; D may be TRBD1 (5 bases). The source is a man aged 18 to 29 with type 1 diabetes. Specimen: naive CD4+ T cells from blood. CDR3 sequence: CASSVQGANYGYTF. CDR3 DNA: TGTGCCAGCAGCGTACAGGGCGCTAACTATGGCTACACCTTC.